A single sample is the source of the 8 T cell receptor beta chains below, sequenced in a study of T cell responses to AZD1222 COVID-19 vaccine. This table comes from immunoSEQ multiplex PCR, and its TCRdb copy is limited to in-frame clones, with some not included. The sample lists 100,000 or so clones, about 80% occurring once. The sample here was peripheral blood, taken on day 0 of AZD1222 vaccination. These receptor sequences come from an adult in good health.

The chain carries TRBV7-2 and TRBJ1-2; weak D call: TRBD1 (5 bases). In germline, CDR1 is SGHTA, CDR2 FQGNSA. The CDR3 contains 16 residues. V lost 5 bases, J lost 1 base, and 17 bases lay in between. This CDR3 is CASSPLLGDRNYGYTF. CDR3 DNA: TGTGCCAGCAGCCCGCTATTGGGGGACCGTAACTATGGCTACACCTTC.

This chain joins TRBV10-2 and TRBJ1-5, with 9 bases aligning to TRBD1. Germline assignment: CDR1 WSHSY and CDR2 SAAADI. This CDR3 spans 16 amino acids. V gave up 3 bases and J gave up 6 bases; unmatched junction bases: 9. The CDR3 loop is CASSDHGQGNLQPQHF. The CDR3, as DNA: TGCGCCAGCAGTGACCATGGACAGGGGAATCTTCAGCCCCAGCATTTT.

Written as DNA, the CDR3 is TGTGCCAGCAGCCCTAGCGGGGCCAAACAAGAGACCCAGTACTTC. Amino acid sequence: CASSPSGAKQETQYF. The chain is built from TRBV5-4 and TRBJ2-5, with TRBD2 identical over 9 bases. Looked up from germline, CDR1 is SGHNT and CDR2 is YYREEE (reference sequence). The CDR3 contains 15 residues. Trimming removed 4 bases from V and 2 bases from J; junction bases left unmatched: 6.

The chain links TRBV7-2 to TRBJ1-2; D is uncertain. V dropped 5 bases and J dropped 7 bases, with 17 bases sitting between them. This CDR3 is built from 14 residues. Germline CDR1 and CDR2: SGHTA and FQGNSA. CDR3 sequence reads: CASSLTTGPSGYTF. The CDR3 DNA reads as TGTGCCAGCAGCCTAACCACGGGTCCGAGTGGCTACACCTTC. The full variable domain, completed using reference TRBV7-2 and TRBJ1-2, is GAGVSQSPSNKVTEKGKDVELRCDPISGHTALYWYRQSLGQGLEFLIYFQGNSAPDKSGLPSDRFSAERTGGSVSTLTIQRTQQEDSAVYLCASSLTTGPSGYTFGSGTRLTVV.

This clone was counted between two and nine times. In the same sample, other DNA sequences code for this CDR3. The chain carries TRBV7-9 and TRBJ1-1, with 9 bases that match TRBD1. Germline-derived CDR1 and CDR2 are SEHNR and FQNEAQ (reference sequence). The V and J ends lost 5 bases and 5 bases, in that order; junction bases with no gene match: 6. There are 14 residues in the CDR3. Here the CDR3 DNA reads TGTGCCAGCAGCCCGGACAGGGGTTTTACTGAAGCTTTCTTT. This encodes CASSPDRGFTEAFF.

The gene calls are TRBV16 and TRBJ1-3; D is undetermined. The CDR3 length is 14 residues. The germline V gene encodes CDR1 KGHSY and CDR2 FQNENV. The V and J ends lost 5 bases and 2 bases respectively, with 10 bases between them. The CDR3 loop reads CASSAGRAGNTIYF. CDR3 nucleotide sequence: TGTGCCAGCAGCGCCGGAAGGGCTGGAAACACCATATATTTT.

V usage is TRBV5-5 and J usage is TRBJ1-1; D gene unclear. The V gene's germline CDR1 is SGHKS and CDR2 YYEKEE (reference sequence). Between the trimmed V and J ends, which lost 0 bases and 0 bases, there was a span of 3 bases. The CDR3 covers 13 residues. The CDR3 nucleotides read TGTGCCAGCAGCTTGGACCTGAACACTGAAGCTTTCTTT. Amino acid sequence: CASSLDLNTEAFF.

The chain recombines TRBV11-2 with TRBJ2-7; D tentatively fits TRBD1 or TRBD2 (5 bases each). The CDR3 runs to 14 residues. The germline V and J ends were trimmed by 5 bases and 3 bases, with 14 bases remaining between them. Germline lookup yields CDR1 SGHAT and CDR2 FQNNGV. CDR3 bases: TGTGCCAGCAGCGACCCCGGGACCGGCTACGAGCAGTACTTC. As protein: CASSDPGTGYEQYF.